Below are 3 T cell receptor beta chains sequenced from a single sample in a study of response to subunit inactivated influenza vaccine. MiXCR, applied by TCRdb to the RT-PCR reads, yields one record per CDR3 protein. This sample has hundreds of thousands of distinct CDR3 sequences, with 20% to 25% found just once. The sample was PBMCs from blood, taken approximately 20 months after vaccination. The receptor source for this set is a man between 50 and 75 years old who received an inactivated influenza vaccine.

V usage is TRBV5-1 and J usage is TRBJ2-7; D assignment may be TRBD1 or TRBD2 (5 bases each). Trimming removed 6 bases from V and 0 bases from J, with 19 bases in between. Germline V gene sequence: CDR1 SGHRS, CDR2 YFSETQ. This CDR3 is built from 16 residues. The CDR3 reads CASNQLGASYSYEQYF. Written as DNA, the CDR3 is TGCGCCAGCAACCAACTCGGGGCCAGCTACTCCTACGAGCAGTACTTC.

This clonotype was counted a few times. This chain joins TRBV20-1 and TRBJ2-3; 8 bases align to TRBD1. This CDR3 is built from 13 residues. CDR1 is DFQATT, CDR2 SNEGSKA, per germline (reference sequence). Trimming removed 2 bases from V and 4 bases from J; junction bases left unmatched: 2. This CDR3 is CSARWDRSDTQYF. CDR3 in DNA: TGCAGTGCTAGATGGGACAGGTCAGATACGCAGTATTTT.

V is TRBV5-1 and J is TRBJ1-4; 7 bases are a match to TRBD1. The CDR3 extends over 16 amino acids. Per the germline V gene, CDR1 is SGHRS and CDR2 is YFSETQ. The V gene end was trimmed by 2 bases and the J gene end by 4 bases; junction bases not matched to a gene: 8. The CDR3 nucleotides are TGCGCCAGCAGCTTTACCTCCGGGACAGTTAATGAAAAACTGTTTTTT. Translating it yields CASSFTSGTVNEKLFF.